Below are 18 T cell receptor beta chains sequenced from a single sample in a study of T cell responses to AZD1222 COVID-19 vaccine. Profiled with immunoSEQ multiplex PCR; TCRdb holds only in-frame clones, not every one. The sample holds around 99,000 clones, 80% to 95% seen once. The starting material was peripheral blood, obtained 28 days after the second AZD1222 dose. The receptors here all came from an adult who received the AZD1222 COVID-19 vaccine.

This clone was observed a single time. V gene TRBV27 combines with J gene TRBJ2-3; 9 bases line up with TRBD2. This CDR3 contains 15 residues. CDR1 MNHEY and CDR2 SMNVEV come from the germline V gene (reference sequence). Trimming removed 2 bases from V and 0 bases from J; junction bases left unmatched: 0. The CDR3 loop is CASSLGLASTDTQYF. CDR3 sequence (DNA): TGTGCCAGCAGTTTAGGACTAGCGAGCACAGATACGCAGTATTTT.

This sequence joins TRBV20-1 and TRBJ2-7; 10 nucleotides align to TRBD2. CDR1 is DFQATT, CDR2 SNEGSKA, per germline (reference sequence). The CDR3 sequence is 14 residues long. J lost 1 base, V lost 3 bases, and 3 bases had no gene match. The CDR3 coding sequence is TGCAGTGCTAGTGATAGCGGGAGGTCCTACGAGCAGTACTTC. Its translation is CSASDSGRSYEQYF.

The J gene is TRBJ1-4, the V gene TRBV9, with D unresolved. Between the trimmed V and J ends, which lost 3 bases and 6 bases, there was a span of 12 bases. CDR1 and CDR2 from the germline V gene are SGDLS and YYNGEE. The CDR3 totals 14 residues. CDR3: CASSARPGDEKLFF. In DNA, the CDR3 is TGTGCCAGCAGCGCCCGCCCCGGGGATGAAAAACTGTTTTTT.

The chain combines TRBV5-1 with TRBJ1-1; D call uncertain. Germline CDR1 and CDR2: SGHRS and YFSETQ. The CDR3 is 15 residues long. Trimming took off 0 bases at V and 4 bases at J, with 13 bases between the two ends. The CDR3 DNA reads TGCGCCAGCAGCTTGGCGGGCGATTGGGGCACTGAAGCTTTCTTT. This sequence encodes CASSLAGDWGTEAFF.

The chain joins TRBV3-1 (or the pseudogene TRBV3-2) to TRBJ1-1; the match to TRBD1 covers 7 bases. The CDR3 runs 14 residues. CDR1 is LGHDT and CDR2 is YNNKEL in the germline V gene (reference sequence). V shed 6 bases, J shed 7 bases, and the junction held 11 bases outside the gene matches. This CDR3 is CASRMTIRDSEAFF. In nucleotides, the CDR3 is TGTGCCAGCAGGATGACAATCCGGGACAGTGAAGCTTTCTTT.

This clone was seen only once. The rearrangement joins TRBV29-1 to TRBJ2-1; D is possibly TRBD2 (6 bases). CDR3 length: 11 residues. Trimming cost V 6 bases and J 8 bases, with 11 bases left between them. CDR1 is SQVTM, CDR2 ANQGSEA, per germline. CDR3 amino acids: CSVTSPHEQFF. The DNA for the CDR3 is TGCAGCGTGACTAGTCCTCATGAGCAGTTCTTC.

The rearrangement joins TRBV28 to TRBJ2-6; the D gene could be TRBD1 or TRBD2 (6 bases each). V shed 5 bases and J shed 3 bases, with 26 bases lying between them. From germline, CDR1 is MDHEN and CDR2 SYDVKM. This CDR3 contains 20 residues. CDR3 region: CASSTLWMGGRGLGANVLTF. The CDR3 nucleotides read TGTGCCAGCAGTACTCTGTGGATGGGGGGCAGGGGTCTTGGGGCCAACGTCCTGACTTTC.

This clone was observed a few times. The rearrangement joins TRBV24-1 to TRBJ2-2, with D uncertain. V was cut by 8 bases and J by 6 bases, with 9 bases left in between. Germline V gives CDR1 KGHDR, CDR2 SFDVKD. The CDR3 is 12 residues long. The CDR3 nucleotides are TGTGCCACCATGGATGGGCCCGGGGAGCTGTTTTTT. Its translation is CATMDGPGELFF.

Only one count was recorded for this clone. The J gene is TRBJ2-1, the V gene TRBV20-1; the D is unclear. V was clipped by 4 bases and J by 4 bases, with 5 bases between them. Germline V lookup: CDR1 DFQATT, CDR2 SNEGSKA (reference sequence). The CDR3 totals 11 residues. The CDR3 nucleotides are TGCAGTGCTACCCAGTACAATGAGCAGTTCTTC. This gives the protein CSATQYNEQFF.

The chain couples TRBV2 to TRBJ1-5; 7 bases map to TRBD1. The CDR3 extends over 14 amino acids. The J segment lost 2 bases and the V segment lost 5 bases, leaving 3 bases of the junction unmatched. The germline CDR1 and CDR2 sequences are SNHLY and FYNNEI. As DNA, the CDR3 is TGTGCCAGCAGTCGGGACAGCCGCAATCAGCCCCAGCATTTT. Protein sequence: CASSRDSRNQPQHF.

The rearrangement uses TRBV6-5 and TRBJ1-3; D call uncertain. Germline V lookup: CDR1 MNHEY, CDR2 SVGAGI. Trimming shortened V by 4 bases and J by 0 bases, and 13 bases separated the two germline ends. This CDR3 spans 16 amino acids. Written as DNA, the CDR3 is TGTGCCAGCAGTTTACTCGGACGCAGCTCTGGAAACACCATATATTTT. Translating gives CASSLLGRSSGNTIYF.

A remark on this clone: The sample has other DNA sequences that encode this CDR3 too. The chain links TRBV27 to TRBJ2-7; maybe TRBD1 (6 bases). Germline CDR1 reads MNHEY; CDR2 reads SMNVEV (reference sequence). This CDR3 comprises 12 residues. V was pared by 4 bases and J by 4 bases, with 8 bases between. The CDR3 loop is CASSSDSYEQYF. The CDR3 nucleotides read TGTGCCAGCAGTTCGGACAGTTACGAGCAGTACTTC.

This clone was seen once. The genes are TRBV5-1 and TRBJ1-1; D ambiguous. CDR1 is SGHRS, CDR2 YFSETQ, per germline. The CDR3 covers 14 residues. V was shortened by 0 bases and J by 6 bases, with 12 bases between the two germline ends. CDR3 amino acids: CASSLAGGFAEAFF. CDR3 nucleotide sequence: TGCGCCAGCAGCTTGGCCGGAGGGTTCGCTGAAGCTTTCTTT.

V and J are TRBV6-6 and TRBJ2-7, with D perhaps TRBD2 (5 bases). CDR1 is MNHNY, CDR2 SVGAGI, per germline (reference sequence). This CDR3 region has 14 residues. Trimming removed 0 bases from V and 2 bases from J, with 8 bases in between. The CDR3 DNA follows: TGTGCCAGCAGTTACTCGGACGGGACCTACGAGCAGTACTTC. It translates to CASSYSDGTYEQYF.

The chain employs TRBV27 and TRBJ1-5; possibly TRBD1 for D (5 bases). With 6 bases removed from V and 3 bases from J, the gap between germline ends came to 9 bases. CDR3 size: 13 residues. The germline V gene has CDR1 MNHEY and CDR2 SMNVEV (reference sequence). The chain's CDR3 is CASSLTDNQPQHF. The CDR3 bases are TGTGCCAGCAGCTTGACAGACAATCAGCCCCAGCATTTT.

The rearrangement uses TRBV27 and TRBJ1-1, with 8 bases that match TRBD1. The germline CDR1 and CDR2 sequences are MNHEY and SMNVEV (reference sequence). CDR3 length: 18 residues. The V gene end was trimmed by 5 bases and the J gene end by 4 bases; junction bases not matched to a gene: 18. CDR3 sequence (DNA): TGTGCCAGCAGTGCGCTATACAGGGGGGATGGGAGGACCACTGAAGCTTTCTTT. Its translation: CASSALYRGDGRTTEAFF.

The gene calls are TRBV19 and TRBJ1-5; tentative D call: TRBD1 (5 bases). Trimming stripped 6 bases from V and 6 bases from J, with 21 bases between. The CDR3 length is 16 residues. Germline CDR1 is LNHDA and CDR2 is SQIVND (reference sequence). CDR3 protein: CASSPMMGRAGQPQHF. The CDR3 DNA sequence: TGTGCCAGTAGCCCCATGATGGGCAGGGCCGGTCAGCCCCAGCATTTT.

V is TRBV12-3 or TRBV12-4 and J is TRBJ2-7, with a weak D call TRBD1 (5 bases). V lost 6 bases, J lost 2 bases, and 11 bases lay in between. The CDR3 sequence is 13 residues long. This CDR3 reads CASRGPGAYEQYF. CDR3 nucleotides: TGTGCCAGCAGGGGGCCGGGTGCCTACGAGCAGTACTTC.